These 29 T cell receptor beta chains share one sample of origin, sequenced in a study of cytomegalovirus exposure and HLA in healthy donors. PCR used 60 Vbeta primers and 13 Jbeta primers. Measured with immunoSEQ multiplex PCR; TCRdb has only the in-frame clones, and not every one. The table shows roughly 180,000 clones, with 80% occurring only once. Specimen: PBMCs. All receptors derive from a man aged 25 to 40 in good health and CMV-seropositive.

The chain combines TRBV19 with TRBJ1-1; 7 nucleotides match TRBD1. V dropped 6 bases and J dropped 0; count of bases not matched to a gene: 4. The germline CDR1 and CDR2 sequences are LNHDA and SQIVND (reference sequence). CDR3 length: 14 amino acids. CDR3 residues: CASSPQGVNTEAFF. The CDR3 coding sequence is TGTGCCAGTAGCCCCCAGGGGGTGAACACTGAAGCTTTCTTT.

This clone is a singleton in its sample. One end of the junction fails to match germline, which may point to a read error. The CDR3 here is CSSSLAVFQGGGVYEQYF. The CDR3 region has the DNA TGTTCCAGCAGCTTGGCTGTCTTCCAGGGGGGCGGAGTCTACGAGCAGTACTTC. The chain is built from TRBV7-9 and TRBJ2-7, with D tentatively TRBD1 (7 bases). The CDR3 covers 18 residues. Germline V gives CDR1 SEHNR, CDR2 FQNEAQ (reference sequence).

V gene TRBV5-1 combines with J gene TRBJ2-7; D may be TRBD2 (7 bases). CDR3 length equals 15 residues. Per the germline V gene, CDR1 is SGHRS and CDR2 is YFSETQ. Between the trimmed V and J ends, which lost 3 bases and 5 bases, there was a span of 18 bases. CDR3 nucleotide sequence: TGCGCCAGCAGCTGGGCCGAGGGGGGGCACCACGAGCAGTACTTC. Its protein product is CASSWAEGGHHEQYF. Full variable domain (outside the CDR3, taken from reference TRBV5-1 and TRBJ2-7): KAGVTQTPRYLIKTRGQQVTLSCSPISGHRSVSWYQQTPGQGLQFLFEYFSETQRNKGNFPGRFSGRQFSNSRSEMNVSTLELGDSALYLCASSWAEGGHHEQYFGPGTRLTVT.

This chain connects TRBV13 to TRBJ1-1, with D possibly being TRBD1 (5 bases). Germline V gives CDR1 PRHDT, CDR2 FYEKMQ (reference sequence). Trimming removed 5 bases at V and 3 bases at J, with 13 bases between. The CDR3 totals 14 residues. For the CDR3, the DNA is TGTGCCAGCAGCGGGCAGGGTTTGCACACTGAAGCTTTCTTT. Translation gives CASSGQGLHTEAFF.

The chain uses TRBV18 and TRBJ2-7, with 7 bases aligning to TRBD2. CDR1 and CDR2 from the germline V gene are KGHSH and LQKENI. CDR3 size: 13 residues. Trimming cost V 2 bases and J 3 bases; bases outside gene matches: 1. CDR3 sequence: CASSPSGDYEQYF. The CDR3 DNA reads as TGTGCCAGCTCACCAAGCGGGGACTACGAGCAGTACTTC. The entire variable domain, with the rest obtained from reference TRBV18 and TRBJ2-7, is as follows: NAGVMQNPRHLVRRRGQEARLRCSPMKGHSHVYWYRQLPEEGLKFMVYLQKENIIDESGMPKERFSAEFPKEGPSILRIQQVVRGDSAAYFCASSPSGDYEQYFGPGTRLTVT.

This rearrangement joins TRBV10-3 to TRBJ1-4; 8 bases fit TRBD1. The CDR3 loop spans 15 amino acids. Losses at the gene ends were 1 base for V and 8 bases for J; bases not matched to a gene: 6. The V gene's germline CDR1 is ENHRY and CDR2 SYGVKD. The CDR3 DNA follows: TGTGCCATCAGTGAGTTGGCAGGGGGCCAGGAAAAACTGTTTTTT. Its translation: CAISELAGGQEKLFF.

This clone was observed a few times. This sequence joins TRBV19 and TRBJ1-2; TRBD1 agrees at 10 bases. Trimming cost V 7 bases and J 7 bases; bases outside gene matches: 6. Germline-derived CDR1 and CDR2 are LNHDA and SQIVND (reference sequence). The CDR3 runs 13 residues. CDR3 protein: CASIPRDRGGYTF. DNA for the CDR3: TGTGCCAGTATCCCACGGGACAGGGGTGGCTACACCTTC.

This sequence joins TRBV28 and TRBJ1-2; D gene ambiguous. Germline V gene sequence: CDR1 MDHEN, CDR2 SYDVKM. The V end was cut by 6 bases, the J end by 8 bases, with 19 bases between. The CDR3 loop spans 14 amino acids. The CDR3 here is CASSKSGPRGGYTF. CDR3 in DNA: TGTGCCAGCAGCAAAAGCGGCCCTCGTGGGGGCTACACCTTC.

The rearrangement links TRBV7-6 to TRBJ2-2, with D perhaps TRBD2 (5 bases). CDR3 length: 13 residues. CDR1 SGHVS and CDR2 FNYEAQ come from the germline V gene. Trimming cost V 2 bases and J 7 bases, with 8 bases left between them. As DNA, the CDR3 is TGTGCCAGCAGCTTAAACCGGGACGGGGAGCTGTTTTTT. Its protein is CASSLNRDGELFF.

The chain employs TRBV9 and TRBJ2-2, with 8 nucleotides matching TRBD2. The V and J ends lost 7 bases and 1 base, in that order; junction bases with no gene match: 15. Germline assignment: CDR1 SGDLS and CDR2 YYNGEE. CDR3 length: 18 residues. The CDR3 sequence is CASGQQLAGNLNTGELFF. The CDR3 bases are TGTGCCAGCGGACAACAATTAGCGGGGAACCTGAACACCGGGGAGCTGTTTTTT.

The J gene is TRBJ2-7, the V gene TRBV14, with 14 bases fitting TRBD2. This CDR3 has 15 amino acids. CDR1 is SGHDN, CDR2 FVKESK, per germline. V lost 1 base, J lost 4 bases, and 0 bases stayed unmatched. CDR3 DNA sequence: TGTGCCAGCAGCCAAGGACTAGCGGGAGGGTACGAGCAGTACTTC. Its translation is CASSQGLAGGYEQYF.

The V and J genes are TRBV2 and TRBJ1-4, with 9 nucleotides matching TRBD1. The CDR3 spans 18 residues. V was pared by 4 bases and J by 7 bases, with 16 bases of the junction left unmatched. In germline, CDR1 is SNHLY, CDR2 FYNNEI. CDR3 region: CASSGPGQGILGSEKLFF. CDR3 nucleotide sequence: TGTGCCAGCAGTGGTCCGGGACAGGGTATCCTTGGGAGTGAAAAACTGTTTTTT.

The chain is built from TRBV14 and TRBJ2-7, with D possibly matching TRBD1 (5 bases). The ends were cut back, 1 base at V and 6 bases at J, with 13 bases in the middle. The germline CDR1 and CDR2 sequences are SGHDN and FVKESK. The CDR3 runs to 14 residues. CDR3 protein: CASSQAISDTEQYF. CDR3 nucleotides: TGTGCCAGCAGCCAAGCCATTTCGGACACCGAGCAGTACTTC.

In DNA, the CDR3 is TGTGCCAGCAGCTTAGGAGGAAAACTGTTTTTT. It codes for CASSLGGKLFF. This rearrangement joins TRBV11-3 to TRBJ1-4; unclear D gene. Germline CDR1 is SGHNT and CDR2 is YENEEA. The CDR3 covers 11 residues. V was cut by 1 base and J by 10 bases, with 4 bases left in between.

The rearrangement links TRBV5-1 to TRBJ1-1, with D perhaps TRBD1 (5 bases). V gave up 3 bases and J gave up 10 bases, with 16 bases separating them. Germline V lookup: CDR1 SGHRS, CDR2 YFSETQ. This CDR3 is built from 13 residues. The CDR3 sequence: CASSSVGALGAFF. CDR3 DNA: TGCGCCAGCAGCTCGGTAGGGGCCCTCGGAGCTTTCTTT.

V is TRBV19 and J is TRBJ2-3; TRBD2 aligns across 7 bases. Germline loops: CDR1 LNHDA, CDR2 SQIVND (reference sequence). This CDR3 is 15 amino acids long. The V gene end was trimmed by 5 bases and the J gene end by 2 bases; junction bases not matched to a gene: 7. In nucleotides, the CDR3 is TGTGCCAGTAGTGGCACTAGCGAGATCACAGATACGCAGTATTTT. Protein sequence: CASSGTSEITDTQYF.

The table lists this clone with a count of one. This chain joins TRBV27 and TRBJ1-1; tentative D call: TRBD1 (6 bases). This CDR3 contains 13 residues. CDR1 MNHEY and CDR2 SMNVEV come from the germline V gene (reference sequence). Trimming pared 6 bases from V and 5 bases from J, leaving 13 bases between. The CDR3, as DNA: TGTGCCAGCAGGGTCAGAGGGGGAACTGAAGCTTTCTTT. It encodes CASRVRGGTEAFF.

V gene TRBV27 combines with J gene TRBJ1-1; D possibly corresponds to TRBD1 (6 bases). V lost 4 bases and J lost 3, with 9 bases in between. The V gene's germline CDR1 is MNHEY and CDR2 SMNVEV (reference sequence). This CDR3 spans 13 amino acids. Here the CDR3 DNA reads TGTGCCAGCAGTTGGAGACAGGACACTGAAGCTTTCTTT. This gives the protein CASSWRQDTEAFF.

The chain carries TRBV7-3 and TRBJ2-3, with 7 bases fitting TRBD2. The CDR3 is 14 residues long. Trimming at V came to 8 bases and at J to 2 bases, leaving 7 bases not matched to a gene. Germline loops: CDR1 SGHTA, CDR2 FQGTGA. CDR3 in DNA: TGTGCCAGCGGACGAGCGGGGAACACAGATACGCAGTATTTT. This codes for CASGRAGNTDTQYF.

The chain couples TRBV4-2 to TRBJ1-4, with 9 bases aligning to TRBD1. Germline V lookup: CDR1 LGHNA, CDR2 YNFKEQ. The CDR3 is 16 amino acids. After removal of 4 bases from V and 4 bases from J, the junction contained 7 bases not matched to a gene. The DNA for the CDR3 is TGTGCCAGCAGCCTCAAGCCGGGACAGGGTAATGAAAAACTGTTTTTT. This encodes CASSLKPGQGNEKLFF.

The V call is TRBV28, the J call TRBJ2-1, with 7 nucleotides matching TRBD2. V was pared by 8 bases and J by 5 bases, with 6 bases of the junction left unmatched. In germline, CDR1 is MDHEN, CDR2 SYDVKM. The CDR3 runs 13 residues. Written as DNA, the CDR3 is TGTGCCAGCGAGGGGACTACCGACAATGAGCAGTTCTTC. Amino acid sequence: CASEGTTDNEQFF.

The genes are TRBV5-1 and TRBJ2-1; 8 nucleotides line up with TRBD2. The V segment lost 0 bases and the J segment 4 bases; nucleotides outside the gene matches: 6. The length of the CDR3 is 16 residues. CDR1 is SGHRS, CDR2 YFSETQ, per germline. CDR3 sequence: CASSLAMVAGYNEQFF. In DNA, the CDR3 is TGCGCCAGCAGCTTGGCCATGGTAGCGGGGTACAATGAGCAGTTCTTC.

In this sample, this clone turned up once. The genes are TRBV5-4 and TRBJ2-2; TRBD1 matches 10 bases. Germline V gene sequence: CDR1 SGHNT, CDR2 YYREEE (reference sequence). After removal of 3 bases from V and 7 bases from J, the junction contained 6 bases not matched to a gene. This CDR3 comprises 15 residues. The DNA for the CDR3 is TGTGCCAGCAGCTCCAAGACAGGGGGCGGCGGGGAGCTGTTTTTT. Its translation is CASSSKTGGGGELFF.

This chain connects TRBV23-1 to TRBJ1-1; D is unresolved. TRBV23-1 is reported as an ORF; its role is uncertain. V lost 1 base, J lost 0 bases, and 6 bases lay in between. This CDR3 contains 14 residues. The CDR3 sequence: CASSQCSVNTEAFF. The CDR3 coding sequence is TGCGCCAGCAGTCAATGCAGCGTGAACACTGAAGCTTTCTTT.

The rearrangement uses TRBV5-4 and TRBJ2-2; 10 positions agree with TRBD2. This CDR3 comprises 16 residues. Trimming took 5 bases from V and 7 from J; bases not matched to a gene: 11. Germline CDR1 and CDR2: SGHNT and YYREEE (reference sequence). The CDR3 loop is CASRTGLAEPDGELFF. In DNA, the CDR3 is TGTGCCAGCAGAACTGGACTAGCGGAACCCGACGGGGAGCTGTTTTTT. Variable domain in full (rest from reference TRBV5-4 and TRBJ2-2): ETGVTQSPTHLIKTRGQQVTLRCSSQSGHNTVSWYQQALGQGPQFIFQYYREEENGRGNFPPRFSGLQFPNYSSELNVNALELDDSALYLCASRTGLAEPDGELFFGEGSRLTVL.

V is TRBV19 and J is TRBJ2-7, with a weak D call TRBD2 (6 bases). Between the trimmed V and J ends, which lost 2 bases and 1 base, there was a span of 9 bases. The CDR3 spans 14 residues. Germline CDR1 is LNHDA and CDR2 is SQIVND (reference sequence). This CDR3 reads CASSIRLGSYEQYF. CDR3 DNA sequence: TGTGCCAGTAGTATACGACTAGGGTCCTACGAGCAGTACTTC.

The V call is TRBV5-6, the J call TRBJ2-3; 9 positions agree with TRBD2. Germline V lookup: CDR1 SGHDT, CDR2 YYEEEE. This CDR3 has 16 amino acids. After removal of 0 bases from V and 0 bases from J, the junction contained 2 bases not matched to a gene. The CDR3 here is CASSLALAGSTDTQYF. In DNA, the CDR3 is TGTGCCAGCAGCTTGGCCCTAGCGGGGAGCACAGATACGCAGTATTTT.

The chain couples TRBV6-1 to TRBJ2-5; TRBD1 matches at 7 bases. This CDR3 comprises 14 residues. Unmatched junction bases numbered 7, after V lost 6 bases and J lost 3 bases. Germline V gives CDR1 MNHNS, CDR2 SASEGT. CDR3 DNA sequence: TGTGCCAGCAGCGTAAGGACAGGAGAAGAGACCCAGTACTTC. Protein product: CASSVRTGEETQYF.

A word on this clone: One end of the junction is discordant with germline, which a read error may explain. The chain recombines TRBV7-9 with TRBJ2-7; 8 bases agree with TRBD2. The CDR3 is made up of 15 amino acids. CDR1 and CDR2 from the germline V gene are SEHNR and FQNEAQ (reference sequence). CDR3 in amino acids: CSSSRGGGPTYEQYF. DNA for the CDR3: TGTTCCAGCAGCCGGGGGGGAGGGCCGACCTACGAGCAGTACTTC.